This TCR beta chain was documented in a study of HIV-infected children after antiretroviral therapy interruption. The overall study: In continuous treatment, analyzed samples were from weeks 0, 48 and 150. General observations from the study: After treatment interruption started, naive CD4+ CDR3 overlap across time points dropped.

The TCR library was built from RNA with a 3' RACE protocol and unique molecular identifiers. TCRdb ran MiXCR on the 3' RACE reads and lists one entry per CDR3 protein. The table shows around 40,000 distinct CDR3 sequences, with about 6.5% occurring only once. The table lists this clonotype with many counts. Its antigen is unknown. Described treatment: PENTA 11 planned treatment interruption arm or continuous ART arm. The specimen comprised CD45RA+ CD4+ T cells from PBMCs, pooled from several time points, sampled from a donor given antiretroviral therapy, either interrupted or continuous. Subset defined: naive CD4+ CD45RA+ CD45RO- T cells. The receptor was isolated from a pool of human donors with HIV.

CDR3 sequence reads: CASSFMRETQYF. The CDR3 nucleotides are TGTGCCAGCAGCTTCATGCGAGAGACCCAGTACTTC. The J gene is TRBJ2-5, the V gene TRBV28; no definite D call. V gave up 6 bases and J gave up 4 bases, with 9 bases separating them. The CDR3 covers 12 residues. Germline V gene sequence: CDR1 MDHEN, CDR2 SYDVKM.